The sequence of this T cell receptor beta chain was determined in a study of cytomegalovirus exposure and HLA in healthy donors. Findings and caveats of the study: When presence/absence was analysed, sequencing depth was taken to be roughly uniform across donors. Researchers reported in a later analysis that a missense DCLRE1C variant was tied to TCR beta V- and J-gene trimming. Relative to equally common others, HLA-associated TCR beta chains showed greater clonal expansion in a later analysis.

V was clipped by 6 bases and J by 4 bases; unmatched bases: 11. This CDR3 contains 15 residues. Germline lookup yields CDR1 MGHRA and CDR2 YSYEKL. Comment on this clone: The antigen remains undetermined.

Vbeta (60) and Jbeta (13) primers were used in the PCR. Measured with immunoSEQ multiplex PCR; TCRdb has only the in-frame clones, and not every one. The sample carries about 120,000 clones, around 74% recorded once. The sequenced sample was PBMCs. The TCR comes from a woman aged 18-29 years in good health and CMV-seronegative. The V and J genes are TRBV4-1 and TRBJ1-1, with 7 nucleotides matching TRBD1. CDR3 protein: CASRRNRGESTEAFF. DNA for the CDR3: TGCGCCAGCAGAAGAAACAGGGGTGAAAGCACTGAAGCTTTCTTT.